Listed below are T cell receptor beta chains from one sample, sequenced in a study of cytomegalovirus exposure and HLA in healthy donors. Produced via immunoSEQ multiplex PCR; TCRdb's table is partial and in-frame only. The sample shows over 45,000 clones, about 80% of them seen only once. The source material was PBMCs. The receptors originated from a man in his thirties or forties in good health and CMV-seronegative. CDR3s include the opening cysteine and the closing phenylalanine or tryptophan. Each record gives: clone size, J gene, V gene, D gene, CDR3 DNA, CDR3 protein. A D gene is named only where the DNA matches it firmly. Expanded clones get a size class; other rows say once, few or many, or leave the size out.

. TRBJ1-5 TRBV15 . TGTGCCACCAGCAGGGGTCGACAGGACAATCAGCCCCAGCATTTT CATSRGRQDNQPQHF
. TRBJ2-3 TRBV15 TRBD2 TGTGCCACCAGCAGAGGACTAGCCACAGATACGCAGTATTTT CATSRGLATDTQYF
hyperexpanded TRBJ1-5 TRBV6-6 TRBD1 TGTGCCAGCCGGGGACAGCTCAATCAGCCCCAGCATTTT CASRGQLNQPQHF
. TRBJ2-3 TRBV2 TRBD2 TGTGCCAGCAGTGAAGCCAAACTAGCGGGGGCGGGGGATACGCAGTATTTT CASSEAKLAGAGDTQYF
. TRBJ1-5 TRBV5-1 TRBD1 TGCGCCAGCAGCTTGGAGGGGACAGGGGGCAGTCAGCCCCAGCATTTT CASSLEGTGGSQPQHF
. TRBJ2-2 TRBV19 TRBD2 TGTGCCAGTATACCCCCAGGGACTAGCGGCGCCCCCGGGGAGCTGTTTTTT CASIPPGTSGAPGELFF
once TRBJ2-5 TRBV7-8 . TGTGCCAGCAGCTTAGCGAGGGCATCGGAGACCCAGTACTTC CASSLARASETQYF
. TRBJ1-1 TRBV18 . TGTGCCAGCTCACCCATGAAGAGGGACACTGAAGCTTTCTTT CASSPMKRDTEAFF
. TRBJ2-1 TRBV18 TRBD2 TGTGCCAGCTCACCGGTTAGCGGGAGGCGCCCCTCTGAGCAGTTCTTC CASSPVSGRRPSEQFF
. TRBJ1-3 TRBV5-1 . TGCGCCAGCAGCATGGGACACTTTTTCTCTGGAAACACCATATATTTT CASSMGHFFSGNTIYF
. TRBJ2-7 TRBV7-9 . TGTGCCAGCAGCTTAGAGGGCCTAGCGAACGTGTTC CASSLEGLANVF
. TRBJ2-2 TRBV11-2 . TGTGCCAGCAGCTTAGGTTGGGGGGACACCGGGGAGCTGTTTTTT CASSLGWGDTGELFF
. TRBJ2-5 TRBV2 . TGTGCCAGCAACTTAGCGGAAGAGACCCAGTACTTC CASNLAEETQYF
. TRBJ2-7 TRBV6-5 TRBD1 TGTGCCAGCAGTCGGGACAGGGGTTTGGAAGAGCAGTACTTC CASSRDRGLEEQYF